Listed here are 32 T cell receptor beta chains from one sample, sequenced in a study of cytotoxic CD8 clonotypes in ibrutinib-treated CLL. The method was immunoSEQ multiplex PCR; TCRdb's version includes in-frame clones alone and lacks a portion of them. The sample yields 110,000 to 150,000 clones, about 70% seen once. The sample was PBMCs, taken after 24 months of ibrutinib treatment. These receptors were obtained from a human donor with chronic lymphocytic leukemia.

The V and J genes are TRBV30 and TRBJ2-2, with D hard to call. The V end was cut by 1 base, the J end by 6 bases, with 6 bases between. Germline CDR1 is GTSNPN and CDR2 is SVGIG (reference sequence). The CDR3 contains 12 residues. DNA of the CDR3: TGTGCCTGGAGTGCTCAGGCCGGGGAGCTGTTTTTT. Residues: CAWSAQAGELFF.

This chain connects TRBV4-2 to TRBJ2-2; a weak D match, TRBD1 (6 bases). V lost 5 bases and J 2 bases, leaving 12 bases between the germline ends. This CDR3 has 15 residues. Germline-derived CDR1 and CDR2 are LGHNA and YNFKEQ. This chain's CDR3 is CASSFAGVNTGELFF. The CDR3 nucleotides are TGTGCCAGCAGCTTTGCAGGGGTAAACACCGGGGAGCTGTTTTTT.

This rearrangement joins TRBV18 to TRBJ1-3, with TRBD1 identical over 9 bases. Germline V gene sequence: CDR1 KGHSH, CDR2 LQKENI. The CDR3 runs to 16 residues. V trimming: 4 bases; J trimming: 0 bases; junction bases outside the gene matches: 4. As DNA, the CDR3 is TGTGCCAGCTCACTGGGACAGGGTGTCTCTGGAAACACCATATATTTT. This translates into CASSLGQGVSGNTIYF.

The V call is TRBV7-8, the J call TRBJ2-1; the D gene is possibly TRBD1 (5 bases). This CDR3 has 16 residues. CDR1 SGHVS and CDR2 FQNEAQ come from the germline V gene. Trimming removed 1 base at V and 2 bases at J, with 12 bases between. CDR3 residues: CASSLVVGPAYNEQFF. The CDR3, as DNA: TGTGCCAGCAGCTTAGTTGTGGGGCCCGCCTACAATGAGCAGTTCTTC. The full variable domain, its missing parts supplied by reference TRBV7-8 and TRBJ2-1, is GAGVSQSPRYKVAKRGQDVALRCDPISGHVSLFWYQQALGQGPEFLTYFQNEAQLDKSGLPSDRFFAERPEGSVSTLKIQRTQQEDSAVYLCASSLVVGPAYNEQFFGPGTRLTVL.

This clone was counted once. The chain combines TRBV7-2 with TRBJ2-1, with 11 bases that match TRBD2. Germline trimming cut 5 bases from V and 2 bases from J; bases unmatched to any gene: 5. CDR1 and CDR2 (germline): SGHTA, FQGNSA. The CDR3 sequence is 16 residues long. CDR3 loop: CASSASGGIPYNEQFF. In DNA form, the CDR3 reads TGTGCCAGCAGCGCTAGCGGGGGGATTCCCTACAATGAGCAGTTCTTC.

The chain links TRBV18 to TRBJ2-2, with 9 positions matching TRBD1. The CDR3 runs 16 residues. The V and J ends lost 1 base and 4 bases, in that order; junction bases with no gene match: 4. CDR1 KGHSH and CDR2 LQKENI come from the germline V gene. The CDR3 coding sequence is TGTGCCAGCTCACCACGTCCGGGACAGGGCACCGGGGAGCTGTTTTTT. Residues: CASSPRPGQGTGELFF. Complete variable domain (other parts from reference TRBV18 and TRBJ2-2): NAGVMQNPRHLVRRRGQEARLRCSPMKGHSHVYWYRQLPEEGLKFMVYLQKENIIDESGMPKERFSAEFPKEGPSILRIQQVVRGDSAAYFCASSPRPGQGTGELFFGEGSRLTVL.

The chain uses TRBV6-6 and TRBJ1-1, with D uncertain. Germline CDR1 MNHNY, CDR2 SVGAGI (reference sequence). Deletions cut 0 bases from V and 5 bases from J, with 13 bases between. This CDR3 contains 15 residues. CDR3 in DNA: TGTGCCAGCAGTTACTCGCCGGGGTGGTCGACTGAAGCTTTCTTT. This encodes CASSYSPGWSTEAFF.

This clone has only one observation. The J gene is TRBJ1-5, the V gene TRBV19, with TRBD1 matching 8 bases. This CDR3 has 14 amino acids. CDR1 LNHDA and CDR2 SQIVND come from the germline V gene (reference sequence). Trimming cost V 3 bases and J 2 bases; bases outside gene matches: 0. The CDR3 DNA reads TGTGCCAGTAGTATGACAGGGGGCAATCAGCCCCAGCATTTT. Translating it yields CASSMTGGNQPQHF.

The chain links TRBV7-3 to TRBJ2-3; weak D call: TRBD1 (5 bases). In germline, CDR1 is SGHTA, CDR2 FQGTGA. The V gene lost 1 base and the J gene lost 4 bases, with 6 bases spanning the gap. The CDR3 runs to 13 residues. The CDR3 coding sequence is TGTGCCAGCAGCTTAAGGGGCGCAGATACGCAGTATTTT. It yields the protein CASSLRGADTQYF.

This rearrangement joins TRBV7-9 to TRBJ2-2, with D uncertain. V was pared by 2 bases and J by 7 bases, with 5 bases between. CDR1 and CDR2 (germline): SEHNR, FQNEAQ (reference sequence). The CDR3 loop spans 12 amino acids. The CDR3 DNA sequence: TGTGCCAGCAGCTTATGGAGCGGGGAGCTGTTTTTT. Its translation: CASSLWSGELFF. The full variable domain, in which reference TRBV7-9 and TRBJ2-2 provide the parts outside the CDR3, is DTGVSQNPRHKITKRGQNVTFRCDPISEHNRLYWYRQTLGQGPEFLTYFQNEAQLEKSRLLSDRFSAERPKGSFSTLEIQRTEQGDSAMYLCASSLWSGELFFGEGSRLTVL.

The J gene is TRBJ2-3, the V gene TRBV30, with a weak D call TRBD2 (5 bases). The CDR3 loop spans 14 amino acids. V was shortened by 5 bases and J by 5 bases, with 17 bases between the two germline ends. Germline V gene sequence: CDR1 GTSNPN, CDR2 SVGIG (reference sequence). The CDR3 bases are TGTGCCTGGCTCCAACCCCACGAGGGAGATACGCAGTATTTT. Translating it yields CAWLQPHEGDTQYF.

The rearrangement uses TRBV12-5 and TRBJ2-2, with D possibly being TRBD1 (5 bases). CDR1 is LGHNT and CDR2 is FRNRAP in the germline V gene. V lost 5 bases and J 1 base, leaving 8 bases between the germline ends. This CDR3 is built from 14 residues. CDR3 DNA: TGTGCTAGTGGTCCCGGACAGAACACCGGGGAGCTGTTTTTT. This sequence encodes CASGPGQNTGELFF.

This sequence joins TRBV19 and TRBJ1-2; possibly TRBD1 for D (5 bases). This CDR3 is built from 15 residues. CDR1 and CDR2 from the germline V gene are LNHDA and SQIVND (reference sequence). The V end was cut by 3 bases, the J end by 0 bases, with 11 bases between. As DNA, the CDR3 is TGTGCCAGTAGTATTCGGGGCAGCTCTAACTATGGCTACACCTTC. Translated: CASSIRGSSNYGYTF.

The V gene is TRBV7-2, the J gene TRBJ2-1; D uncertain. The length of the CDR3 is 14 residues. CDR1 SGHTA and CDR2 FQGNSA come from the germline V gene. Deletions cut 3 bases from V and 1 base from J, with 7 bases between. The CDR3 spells CASSFHRSYNEQFF. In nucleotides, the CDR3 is TGTGCCAGCAGCTTCCATAGGTCCTACAATGAGCAGTTCTTC.

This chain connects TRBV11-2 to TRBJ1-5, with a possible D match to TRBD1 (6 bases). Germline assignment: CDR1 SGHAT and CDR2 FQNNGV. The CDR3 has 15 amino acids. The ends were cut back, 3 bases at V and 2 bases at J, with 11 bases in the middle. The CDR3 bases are TGTGCCAGCAGCTTTGGAGGGGGAGGCAATCAGCCCCAGCATTTT. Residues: CASSFGGGGNQPQHF.

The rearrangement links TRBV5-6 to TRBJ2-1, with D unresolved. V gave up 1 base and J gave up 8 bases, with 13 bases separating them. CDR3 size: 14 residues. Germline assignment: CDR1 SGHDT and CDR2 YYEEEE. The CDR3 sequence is CASSLWAGSDEQFF. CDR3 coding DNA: TGTGCCAGCAGCTTGTGGGCCGGCTCCGATGAGCAGTTCTTC.

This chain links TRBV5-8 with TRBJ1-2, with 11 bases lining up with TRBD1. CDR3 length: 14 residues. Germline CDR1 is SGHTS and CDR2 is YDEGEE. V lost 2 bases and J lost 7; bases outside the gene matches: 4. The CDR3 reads CASSFGQGARGYTF. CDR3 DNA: TGTGCCAGCAGCTTTGGACAGGGGGCGCGTGGCTACACCTTC. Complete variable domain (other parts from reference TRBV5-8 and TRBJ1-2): EAGVTQSPTHLIKTRGQQATLRCSPISGHTSVYWYQQALGLGLQFLLWYDEGEERNRGNFPPRFSGRQFPNYSSELNVNALELEDSALYLCASSFGQGARGYTFGSGTRLTVV.

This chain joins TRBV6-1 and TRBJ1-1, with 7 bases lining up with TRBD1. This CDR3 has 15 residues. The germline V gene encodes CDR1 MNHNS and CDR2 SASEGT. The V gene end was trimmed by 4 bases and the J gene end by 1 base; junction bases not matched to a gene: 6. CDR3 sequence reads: CASSARQGGNTEAFF. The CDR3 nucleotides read TGTGCCAGCAGTGCCCGACAGGGAGGGAACACTGAAGCTTTCTTT.

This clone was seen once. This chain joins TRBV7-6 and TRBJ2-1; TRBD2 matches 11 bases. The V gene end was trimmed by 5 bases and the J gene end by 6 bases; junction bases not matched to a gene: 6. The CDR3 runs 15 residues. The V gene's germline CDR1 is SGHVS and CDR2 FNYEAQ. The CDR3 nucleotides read TGTGCCAGCAGCCCCACTAGCGGGGGCACCAATGAGCAGTTCTTC. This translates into CASSPTSGGTNEQFF.

This CDR3 reads CASSLGGQRADTQYF. Here the CDR3 DNA reads TGCGCCAGCAGCTTGGGAGGGCAAAGGGCAGATACGCAGTATTTT. The rearrangement links TRBV5-1 to TRBJ2-3; TRBD2 is a possible D gene (5 bases). Germline V CDR1 and CDR2: SGHRS, YFSETQ. The CDR3 extends over 15 amino acids. V lost 0 bases to trimming and J lost 4 bases, with 12 bases between them. Using reference TRBV5-1 and TRBJ2-3 for the parts outside the CDR3, the full variable domain is KAGVTQTPRYLIKTRGQQVTLSCSPISGHRSVSWYQQTPGQGLQFLFEYFSETQRNKGNFPGRFSGRQFSNSRSEMNVSTLELGDSALYLCASSLGGQRADTQYFGPGTRLTVL.

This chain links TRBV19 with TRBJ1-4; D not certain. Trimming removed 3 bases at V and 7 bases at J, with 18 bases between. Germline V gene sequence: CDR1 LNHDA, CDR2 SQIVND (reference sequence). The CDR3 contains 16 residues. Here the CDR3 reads CASSIGRRTPGEKLFF. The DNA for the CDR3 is TGTGCCAGTAGTATCGGGAGACGGACGCCGGGTGAAAAACTGTTTTTT.

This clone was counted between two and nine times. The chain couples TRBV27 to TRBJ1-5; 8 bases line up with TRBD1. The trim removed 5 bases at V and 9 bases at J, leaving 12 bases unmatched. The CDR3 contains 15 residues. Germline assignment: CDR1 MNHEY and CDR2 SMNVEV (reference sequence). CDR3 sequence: CASSPSPGGERPQHF. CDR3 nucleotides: TGTGCCAGCAGTCCCTCACCAGGGGGCGAGAGGCCCCAGCATTTT.

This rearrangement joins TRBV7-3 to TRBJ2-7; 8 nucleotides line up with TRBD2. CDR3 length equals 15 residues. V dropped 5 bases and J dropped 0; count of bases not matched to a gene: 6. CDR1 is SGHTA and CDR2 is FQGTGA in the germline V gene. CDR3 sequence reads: CASSPRGGISYEQYF. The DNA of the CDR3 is TGTGCCAGCAGCCCCCGCGGGGGGATCTCCTACGAGCAGTACTTC.

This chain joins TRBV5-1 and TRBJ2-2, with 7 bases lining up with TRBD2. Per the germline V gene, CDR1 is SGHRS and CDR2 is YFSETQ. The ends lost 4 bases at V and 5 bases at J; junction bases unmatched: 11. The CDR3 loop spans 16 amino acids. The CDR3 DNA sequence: TGCGCCAGCAGCCCGAGGGGCGGGAGCGGAACCGGGGAGCTGTTTTTT. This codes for CASSPRGGSGTGELFF.

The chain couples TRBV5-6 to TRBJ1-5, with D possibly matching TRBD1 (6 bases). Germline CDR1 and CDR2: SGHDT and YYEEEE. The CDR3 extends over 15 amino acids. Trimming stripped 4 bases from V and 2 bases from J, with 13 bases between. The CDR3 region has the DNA TGTGCCAGCAGCACCGTTCAGGGGCGCAATCAGCCCCAGCATTTT. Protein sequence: CASSTVQGRNQPQHF.

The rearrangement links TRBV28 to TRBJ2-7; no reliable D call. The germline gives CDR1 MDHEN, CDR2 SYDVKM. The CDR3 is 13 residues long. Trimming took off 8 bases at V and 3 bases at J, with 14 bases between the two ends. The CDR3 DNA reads TGTGCCAGCGGGTTAGCTTATCGCTACGAGCAGTACTTC. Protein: CASGLAYRYEQYF.

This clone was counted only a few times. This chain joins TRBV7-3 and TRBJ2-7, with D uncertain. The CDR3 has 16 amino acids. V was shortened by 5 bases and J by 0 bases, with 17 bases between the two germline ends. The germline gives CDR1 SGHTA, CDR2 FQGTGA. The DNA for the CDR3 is TGTGCCAGCAGCCCTCCCTGGGGAAAGAGCTCCTACGAGCAGTACTTC. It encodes CASSPPWGKSSYEQYF. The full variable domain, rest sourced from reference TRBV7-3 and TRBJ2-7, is GAGVSQTPSNKVTEKGKYVELRCDPISGHTALYWYRQSLGQGPEFLIYFQGTGAADDSGLPNDRFFAVRPEGSVSTLKIQRTERGDSAVYLCASSPPWGKSSYEQYFGPGTRLTVT.

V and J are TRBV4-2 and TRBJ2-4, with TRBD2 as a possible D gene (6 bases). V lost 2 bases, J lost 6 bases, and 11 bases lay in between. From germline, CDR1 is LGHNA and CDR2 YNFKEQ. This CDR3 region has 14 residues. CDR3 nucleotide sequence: TGTGCCAGCAGCCAACCGCCCGGGGGAAACATTCAGTACTTC. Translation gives CASSQPPGGNIQYF.

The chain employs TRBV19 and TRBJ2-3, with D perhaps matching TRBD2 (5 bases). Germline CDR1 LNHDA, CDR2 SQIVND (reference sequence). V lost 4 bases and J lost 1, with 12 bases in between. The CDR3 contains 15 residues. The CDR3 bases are TGTGCCAGTAGTAAACAGTGGCGGGGCACAGATACGCAGTATTTT. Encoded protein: CASSKQWRGTDTQYF.

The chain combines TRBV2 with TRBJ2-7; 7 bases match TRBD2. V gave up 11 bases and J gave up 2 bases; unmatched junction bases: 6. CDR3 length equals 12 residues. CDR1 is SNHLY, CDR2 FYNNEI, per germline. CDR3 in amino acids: CAGAGGTYEQYF. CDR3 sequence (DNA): TGTGCCGGGGCCGGGGGGACCTACGAGCAGTACTTC.

The CDR3 DNA reads TGCGCCAGCAGAGTAAGCGGGACGAACACCGGGGAGCTGTTTTTT. Translating gives CASRVSGTNTGELFF. The chain combines TRBV10-2 with TRBJ2-2; 7 positions agree with TRBD2. V shed 6 bases and J 0 bases; nucleotides not matched to a gene: 4. From germline, CDR1 is WSHSY and CDR2 SAAADI. The CDR3 spans 15 residues.

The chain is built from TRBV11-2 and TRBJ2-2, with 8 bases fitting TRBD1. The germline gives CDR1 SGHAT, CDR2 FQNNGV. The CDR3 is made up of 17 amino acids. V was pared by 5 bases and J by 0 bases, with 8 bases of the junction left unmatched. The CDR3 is CASSLVPQGANTGELFF. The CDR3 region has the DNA TGTGCCAGCAGCCTGGTGCCACAGGGGGCGAACACCGGGGAGCTGTTTTTT.